Shown below are 32 T cell receptor beta chains from a single sample sequenced in a study of blood T cell repertoires in COVID-19 (TCRdb year 2020). Preparation of the library involved the immunoSEQ multiplex PCR assay. TCRdb limited this immuneACCESS table to in-frame rearrangements with V and J called. A share of clones is missing; checked studies link under half to unresolved V genes, and the rest is unexplained. This sample lists hundreds of thousands of clones; roughly four fifths were detected once. In total, the top ten clones hold about 2.3% of the sample. The sample was peripheral blood. The source is a woman aged 40-49 years with active or convalescent COVID-19.

This chain uses TRBV19 with TRBJ1-5; no clear D gene. V was pared by 5 bases and J by 8 bases, with 16 bases between. The CDR3 covers 14 residues. The germline gives CDR1 LNHDA, CDR2 SQIVND (reference sequence). CDR3 nucleotide sequence: TGTGCCAGTAGTTCACGACCAGAGGAGGAGCCCCAGCATTTT. It is translated as CASSSRPEEEPQHF.

CDR3 sequence (DNA): TGTGCCAGCAGTGAATTAGGGTGGGGCAGTGAGCAGTTCTTC. Protein: CASSELGWGSEQFF. The chain combines TRBV25-1 with TRBJ2-1; possible D gene TRBD1, 5 bases. CDR3 length equals 14 residues. Germline V gene sequence: CDR1 MGHDK, CDR2 SYGVNS. V lost 1 base, J lost 9 bases, and 13 bases lay in between.

The rearrangement uses TRBV5-5 and TRBJ1-2, with 10 bases lining up with TRBD1. CDR1 and CDR2 from the germline V gene are SGHKS and YYEKEE (reference sequence). This CDR3 comprises 15 residues. V gave up 0 bases and J gave up 5 bases; unmatched junction bases: 4. CDR3 DNA sequence: TGTGCCAGCAGCTTGGACGGGACAGGGGCTTATGGCTACACCTTC. It specifies CASSLDGTGAYGYTF.

This chain links TRBV9 with TRBJ1-6, with a possible D match to TRBD1 (5 bases). Per germline, CDR1 SGDLS and CDR2 YYNGEE. CDR3 length equals 17 residues. Trimming pared 4 bases from V and 10 bases from J, leaving 24 bases between. The CDR3 nucleotides read TGTGCCAGCAGCCCAGGTTCCGGGGGGGATGTGGGGTCACCCCTCCACTTT. Translating gives CASSPGSGGDVGSPLHF.

The chain has TRBV5-1 and TRBJ2-1; the match to TRBD2 covers 8 bases. This CDR3 spans 16 amino acids. CDR1 SGHRS and CDR2 YFSETQ come from the germline V gene. J gave up 3 bases and V 4 bases, and 9 bases lay outside the gene matches. The CDR3 loop reads CASSPLGAGVYNEQFF. Here the CDR3 DNA reads TGCGCCAGCAGCCCCCTCGGAGCGGGAGTCTACAATGAGCAGTTCTTC.

This chain links TRBV7-9 with TRBJ1-6; 8 nucleotides agree with TRBD1. With 7 bases clipped from V and 6 bases from J, the junction kept 11 bases outside the gene matches. The germline CDR1 and CDR2 sequences are SEHNR and FQNEAQ (reference sequence). This CDR3 region has 16 residues. CDR3 in DNA: TGTGCCAGCACCAAAGACAGGGGCCTGGGTAATTCACCCCTCCACTTT. Its protein is CASTKDRGLGNSPLHF.

The chain joins TRBV20-1 to TRBJ2-7; no reliable D call. This CDR3 has 11 amino acids. Trimming stripped 5 bases from V and 7 bases from J, with 12 bases between. Germline CDR1 is DFQATT and CDR2 is SNEGSKA (reference sequence). This chain's CDR3 is CSARWAWEQYF. The CDR3 DNA is TGCAGTGCTCGATGGGCGTGGGAGCAGTACTTC.

The chain recombines TRBV29-1 with TRBJ1-2, with D unclear. There are 14 residues in the CDR3. Germline V gives CDR1 SQVTM, CDR2 ANQGSEA. Trimming left V 1 base short and J 2 bases short, with 11 bases between. As DNA, the CDR3 is TGCAGCGTTGAAGGTTTCGAGGGAAACTATGGCTACACCTTC. This translates into CSVEGFEGNYGYTF.

This clone has only one observation. The CDR3 DNA is TGCGCCAGCAGCTTGGATGTGGCGGGGCGCCAAGAGACCCAGTACTTC. Amino acids: CASSLDVAGRQETQYF. The chain recombines TRBV5-1 with TRBJ2-5; possible D gene TRBD2, 6 bases. Trimming removed 0 bases from V and 1 base from J, with 13 bases in between. Germline lookup yields CDR1 SGHRS and CDR2 YFSETQ. This CDR3 comprises 16 residues.

The V call is TRBV6-8, the J call TRBJ2-7; 13 positions match TRBD2. CDR3 length: 20 residues. V lost 6 bases, J lost 1 base, and 18 bases stayed unmatched. Germline loops: CDR1 MNHGY, CDR2 SAAAGT. The CDR3: CASSLIAGLAGTPGSYEQYF. CDR3 in DNA: TGTGCCAGCAGCCTCATCGCGGGACTAGCGGGAACACCGGGGTCCTACGAGCAGTACTTC.

The V and J genes are TRBV3-1 (or the pseudogene TRBV3-2) and TRBJ1-2; TRBD1 agrees at 9 bases. CDR1 is LGHDT and CDR2 is YNNKEL in the germline V gene (reference sequence). After removal of 2 bases from V and 8 bases from J, the junction contained 6 bases not matched to a gene. This CDR3 region has 14 residues. CDR3 in DNA: TGTGCCAGCAGCCAACCACAGGGGGCAGGCGGCTACACCTTC. Its translation is CASSQPQGAGGYTF.

The chain carries TRBV6-6 and TRBJ1-5; no firm D call. V lost 2 bases and J 0 bases, leaving 11 bases between the germline ends. Germline-derived CDR1 and CDR2 are MNHNY and SVGAGI (reference sequence). The CDR3 length is 16 residues. The CDR3 nucleotides read TGTGCCAGCAGTTACGGTCAGGCTCTTAGCAATCAGCCCCAGCATTTT. This codes for CASSYGQALSNQPQHF.

V usage is TRBV28 and J usage is TRBJ2-7; 7 positions match TRBD2. V was pared by 3 bases and J by 7 bases, with 15 bases of the junction left unmatched. The V gene's germline CDR1 is MDHEN and CDR2 SYDVKM. The CDR3 is 16 amino acids. The CDR3 is CASSFGGGGDFGEQYF. The CDR3 coding sequence is TGTGCCAGCAGTTTTGGCGGGGGAGGCGACTTTGGGGAGCAGTACTTC.

This chain links TRBV7-9 with TRBJ1-2, with a possible D match to TRBD1 (6 bases). Trimming left V 4 bases short and J 7 bases short, with 16 bases between. This CDR3 has 14 amino acids. In germline, CDR1 is SEHNR, CDR2 FQNEAQ (reference sequence). The CDR3 is CASSSEARGFGYTF. In DNA form, the CDR3 reads TGTGCCAGCAGCTCCGAGGCCAGGGGTTTTGGCTACACCTTC.

V is TRBV6-5 and J is TRBJ1-2; the D gene is possibly TRBD1 (6 bases). Deletions cut 7 bases from V and 4 bases from J, with 19 bases between. The CDR3 consists of 15 residues. The germline V gene encodes CDR1 MNHEY and CDR2 SVGAGI. This CDR3 reads CASTRDPGQGYGYTF. Written as DNA, the CDR3 is TGTGCCAGCACTCGAGACCCGGGACAAGGCTATGGCTACACCTTC.

This chain links TRBV28 with TRBJ2-1; tentatively, D is TRBD2 (7 bases). The CDR3 consists of 16 residues. CDR1 MDHEN and CDR2 SYDVKM come from the germline V gene. V shed 6 bases and J shed 5 bases, with 20 bases lying between them. In DNA, the CDR3 is TGTGCCAGCAGAATGGAACAGGGCAGCGGGGACAATGAGCAGTTCTTC. Its translation: CASRMEQGSGDNEQFF. Full variable domain (missing parts from reference TRBV28 and TRBJ2-1): DVKVTQSSRYLVKRTGEKVFLECVQDMDHENMFWYRQDPGLGLRLIYFSYDVKMKEKGDIPEGYSVSREKKERFSLILESASTNQTSMYLCASRMEQGSGDNEQFFGPGTRLTVL.

This clone was seen only once. The chain combines TRBV5-1 with TRBJ2-5; no reliable D call. The V gene lost 4 bases and the J gene lost 3 bases, with 16 bases spanning the gap. CDR1 is SGHRS and CDR2 is YFSETQ in the germline V gene. The CDR3 runs 15 residues. The CDR3 coding sequence is TGCGCCAGCAGCCTCGCAATTAAGCGTGAAGAGACCCAGTACTTC. Protein product: CASSLAIKREETQYF.

The chain uses TRBV19 and TRBJ2-6; 7 bases align to TRBD1. Looked up from germline, CDR1 is LNHDA and CDR2 is SQIVND (reference sequence). V was pared by 7 bases and J by 2 bases, with 8 bases of the junction left unmatched. CDR3 length: 16 residues. The CDR3 coding sequence is TGTGCCAGTACGACAGGGACCTCTCCTGGGGCCAACGTCCTGACTTTC. It is translated as CASTTGTSPGANVLTF.

The rearrangement uses TRBV3-1 (or the pseudogene TRBV3-2) and TRBJ2-1, with 11 bases fitting TRBD2. Trimming at V came to 6 bases and at J to 8 bases, leaving 9 bases not matched to a gene. The CDR3 sequence is 15 residues long. Germline values: CDR1 LGHDT, CDR2 YNNKEL (reference sequence). The CDR3, as DNA: TGTGCCAGCAGAGATAGCGGGGGGGCCGGGGATGAGCAGTTCTTC. It yields the protein CASRDSGGAGDEQFF.

CDR3 coding DNA: TGTGCCAGCAGCTGGGGCGGGGAGATAAACACTGAAGCTTTCTTT. Translated, it gives CASSWGGEINTEAFF. V gene TRBV6-2 or TRBV6-3 combines with J gene TRBJ1-1, with a weak D call TRBD1 (5 bases). Germline CDR1 is MNHEY and CDR2 is SVGEGT. V was cut by 6 bases and J by 2 bases, with 16 bases left in between. The CDR3 consists of 15 residues.

This clone was seen only once. The same CDR3 can be traced to other DNA sequences in this sample. The chain has TRBV5-8 and TRBJ2-1; TRBD1 aligns across 8 bases. CDR3 length: 14 amino acids. The germline V gene has CDR1 SGHTS and CDR2 YDEGEE. V was pared by 0 bases and J by 4 bases, with 0 bases of the junction left unmatched. The CDR3 nucleotides are TGTGCCAGCAGCTTGGGGACAGGGTACAATGAGCAGTTCTTC. Amino acids: CASSLGTGYNEQFF. The full variable domain, with the rest looked up from reference TRBV5-8 and TRBJ2-1, is EAGVTQSPTHLIKTRGQQATLRCSPISGHTSVYWYQQALGLGLQFLLWYDEGEERNRGNFPPRFSGRQFPNYSSELNVNALELEDSALYLCASSLGTGYNEQFFGPGTRLTVL.

The CDR3 loop reads CASSAVGMRAGTEAFF. The CDR3 region has the DNA TGTGCCAGCAGCGCCGTCGGAATGCGGGCTGGCACTGAAGCTTTCTTT. This chain links TRBV7-2 with TRBJ1-1, with no clear D. CDR1 is SGHTA and CDR2 is FQGNSA in the germline V gene. V was clipped by 5 bases and J by 4 bases, with 20 bases between them. The CDR3 is made up of 16 amino acids.

V is TRBV27 and J is TRBJ1-1, with 7 bases aligning to TRBD1. Looked up from germline, CDR1 is MNHEY and CDR2 is SMNVEV (reference sequence). V lost 2 bases to trimming and J lost 0 bases; unmatched junction nucleotides: 3. The CDR3 covers 15 residues. The CDR3 sequence: CASSLEGAVNTEAFF. The CDR3 nucleotides are TGTGCCAGCAGTTTAGAGGGGGCGGTGAACACTGAAGCTTTCTTT.

The chain employs TRBV5-1 and TRBJ1-2, with 8 bases lining up with TRBD1. The CDR3 has 12 residues. Trimming cost V 4 bases and J 7 bases; bases outside gene matches: 3. Germline CDR1 reads SGHRS; CDR2 reads YFSETQ. The chain's CDR3 is CASSKDRVGYTF. The CDR3 bases are TGCGCCAGCAGCAAGGACAGGGTTGGCTACACCTTC. Variable domain in full (rest from reference TRBV5-1 and TRBJ1-2): KAGVTQTPRYLIKTRGQQVTLSCSPISGHRSVSWYQQTPGQGLQFLFEYFSETQRNKGNFPGRFSGRQFSNSRSEMNVSTLELGDSALYLCASSKDRVGYTFGSGTRLTVV.

The V gene is TRBV7-9, the J gene TRBJ2-3, with TRBD2 matching over 9 bases. J lost 1 base, V lost 5 bases, and 7 bases had no gene match. Germline lookup yields CDR1 SEHNR and CDR2 FQNEAQ (reference sequence). The CDR3 extends over 16 amino acids. CDR3 in DNA: TGTGCCAGCAGCCCCCAGCGGGGGGCTCGCACAGATACGCAGTATTTT. Translating it yields CASSPQRGARTDTQYF.

The chain uses TRBV29-1 and TRBJ1-2; possibly TRBD1 for D (5 bases). Trimming left V 4 bases short and J 5 bases short, with 11 bases between. The CDR3 runs to 12 residues. Per the germline V gene, CDR1 is SQVTM and CDR2 is ANQGSEA. CDR3 coding DNA: TGCAGCGTTGTAGTAGGGGCTTATGGCTACACCTTC. Protein: CSVVVGAYGYTF.

The rearrangement joins TRBV29-1 to TRBJ2-2; weak D call: TRBD2 (6 bases). The germline V gene encodes CDR1 SQVTM and CDR2 ANQGSEA. The ends were cut back, 4 bases at V and 2 bases at J, with 11 bases in the middle. The CDR3 runs to 14 residues. The CDR3 spells CSVAAGRNTGELFF. Here the CDR3 DNA reads TGCAGCGTTGCGGCGGGGAGAAACACCGGGGAGCTGTTTTTT.

This chain joins TRBV11-3 and TRBJ1-1, with 7 bases lining up with TRBD1. V gave up 1 base and J gave up 0 bases; unmatched junction bases: 2. The CDR3 covers 15 residues. Germline CDR1 is SGHNT and CDR2 is YENEEA. The CDR3 DNA reads as TGTGCCAGCAGCTTAGCAGGGGGTTTGAACACTGAAGCTTTCTTT. Translation: CASSLAGGLNTEAFF.

Here the CDR3 reads CAWSGGLLNTEAFF. The CDR3 DNA follows: TGTGCCTGGAGTGGCGGCCTCCTCAACACTGAAGCTTTCTTT. V and J are TRBV30 and TRBJ1-1; D unresolved. V was cut by 1 base and J by 2 bases, with 11 bases left in between. Germline values: CDR1 GTSNPN, CDR2 SVGIG (reference sequence). CDR3 length: 14 amino acids.

V usage is TRBV7-9 and J usage is TRBJ1-6; 8 bases are a match to TRBD1. The CDR3 spans 14 residues. CDR1 and CDR2 from the germline V gene are SEHNR and FQNEAQ (reference sequence). J lost 7 bases, V lost 7 bases, and 6 bases had no gene match. The CDR3 region is CASTQGAGNSPLHF. Written as DNA, the CDR3 is TGTGCCAGCACCCAGGGGGCAGGCAATTCACCCCTCCACTTT.

This clone came up a few times. The chain recombines TRBV28 with TRBJ1-5; D gene ambiguous. This CDR3 has 16 residues. Trimming took 3 bases from V and 1 from J, leaving 13 bases between them. Per the germline V gene, CDR1 is MDHEN and CDR2 is SYDVKM. CDR3 region: CASSFPGLSSNQPQHF. The CDR3 nucleotides are TGTGCCAGCAGTTTCCCAGGTCTATCAAGCAATCAGCCCCAGCATTTT.

This chain connects TRBV5-3 to TRBJ2-7; 8 positions agree with TRBD2. TRBV5-3 is an ORF, and what it does is uncertain. CDR3 size: 16 residues. Trimming removed 1 base from V and 3 bases from J; junction bases left unmatched: 9. CDR3 region: CARSLRAGRESYEQYF. The DNA for the CDR3 is TGTGCCAGAAGCTTGAGGGCCGGGAGGGAGAGCTACGAGCAGTACTTC.